A single T cell receptor (beta chain) is shown here with its context. The data belong to a study of PD-1 blockade in classical Hodgkin lymphoma. Measured with immunoSEQ multiplex PCR; TCRdb has only the in-frame clones, and not every one. The table shows about 23,000 clones, with over 70% occurring only once. Following autologous stem cell transplantation, relapse occurred in every patient, and exposure to brentuximab vedotin varied. The clonotype was recovered from a human donor with classical Hodgkin lymphoma. Source: peripheral blood mononuclear cells (PBMCs), taken before the second cycle of nivolumab.

CDR3 residues: CASSPNRGRNTGELFF. In DNA form, the CDR3 reads TGTGCCAGCAGTCCCAACCGGGGCAGGAACACCGGGGAGCTGTTTTTT. The chain uses TRBV28 and TRBJ2-2, with D tentatively TRBD1 or TRBD2 (5 bases each). Germline V gene data show CDR1 as MDHEN and CDR2 as SYDVKM. V lost 5 bases, J lost 1 base, and 14 bases lay in between. The CDR3 contains 16 residues.